This TCR beta chain was documented in a study of graft-versus-host responses after intestinal transplantation. Study context: Recipients had transplants, and these were multivisceral, liver-intestinal, or isolated intestinal. The recipients all started with anti-thymocyte globulin induction and then took tacrolimus and steroids for roughly three years. Findings and caveats of the study: Early post-transplant HvG declines tracked with peak circulating GvH clone levels. Researchers found GvH clones in recipient marrow, and some showed up first in ileum or blood.

The protocol was immunoSEQ multiplex PCR, while the TCRdb copy is restricted to in-frame clones and leaves out a portion. The sample lists more than 100,000 clones; approximately 93% were seen once. CDR3 length equals 14 residues. Trimming cost V 2 bases and J 3 bases, with 10 bases left between them. CDR1 MNHEY and CDR2 SMNVEV come from the germline V gene (reference sequence). Regarding this clone: Its antigen is undetermined.

The starting material was unstimulated CD8+ T cells sorted from spleen or lymph node cells, obtained before intestinal transplant. The J gene is TRBJ1-2, the V gene TRBV27; D is undetermined. The TCR originated in a human donor who received an intestinal transplant. The CDR3 sequence is CASSLTVGDYGYTF. The CDR3 DNA is TGTGCCAGCAGTTTAACCGTCGGGGACTATGGCTACACCTTC.